What follows are 19 T cell receptor beta chains derived from one specimen sequenced in a study of T cells in Graves' hyperthyroidism and ophthalmopathy. Amplification of TCR beta CDR3 regions was performed using RNA transcripts as template. First-round RT-PCR with HTBI primers amplified the TCR CDR3 region. TCRdb redid the calling of the multiplex PCR reads with MiXCR, one entry per CDR3 protein. The sample lists about 610,000 distinct CDR3 sequences, about 15% occurring once. The sample was blood. These receptors originate from a woman aged 40 to 55 with Graves' ophthalmopathy.

This clonotype was counted at least ten times. J is TRBJ2-5 and V is TRBV30, with D perhaps being TRBD1 or TRBD2 (5 bases each). The CDR3 runs 15 residues. Trimming removed 4 bases at V and 5 bases at J, with 20 bases between. The V gene's germline CDR1 is GTSNPN and CDR2 SVGIG (reference sequence). The CDR3 here is CAWTPFGTGWETQYF. The CDR3 nucleotides are TGTGCCTGGACCCCATTTGGGACGGGTTGGGAGACCCAGTACTTC.

This clonotype occurred many times. The genes are TRBV12-3 or TRBV12-4 and TRBJ1-6; possibly TRBD1 for D (5 bases). The CDR3 contains 14 residues. The V gene lost 6 bases and the J gene lost 4 bases, with 10 bases spanning the gap. CDR3 nucleotide sequence: TGTGCCAGCAGAACAGACAGATATAATTCACCCCTCCACTTT. It translates to CASRTDRYNSPLHF.

Only a few counts were recorded for this clonotype. This chain uses TRBV6-1 with TRBJ1-1, with TRBD1 as a possible D gene (6 bases). Germline V lookup: CDR1 MNHNS, CDR2 SASEGT. This CDR3 spans 13 amino acids. V lost 5 bases and J 5 bases, leaving 12 bases between the germline ends. CDR3 protein: CASSPSRGTEAFF. For the CDR3, the DNA is TGTGCCAGCAGTCCCTCCAGGGGAACTGAAGCTTTCTTT.

This clonotype turned up a few times. A much larger clone sits a single nucleotide away, making a read error possible. The chain combines TRBV12-3 or TRBV12-4 with TRBJ2-7; 8 bases fit TRBD1. This CDR3 spans 13 amino acids. The V segment lost 7 bases and the J segment 4 bases; nucleotides outside the gene matches: 6. The CDR3 DNA follows: TGTGCCAGCACCCACAGGGGGGCTTACGAGCAGTACTTC. Translation gives CASTHRGAYEQYF.

This clonotype was observed a few times. The V call is TRBV10-3, the J call TRBJ2-6, with a weak D call TRBD1 (5 bases). The CDR3 is made up of 16 amino acids. Trimming took off 4 bases at V and 0 bases at J, with 10 bases between the two ends. Germline-derived CDR1 and CDR2 are ENHRY and SYGVKD. The CDR3 here is CAISGGESSGANVLTF. The CDR3 DNA is TGTGCCATCAGTGGGGGCGAGAGCTCTGGGGCCAACGTCCTGACTTTC.

Ten or more counts support this clonotype. This chain joins TRBV19 and TRBJ1-3, with D uncertain. The CDR3 runs to 12 residues. Trimming pared 11 bases from V and 3 bases from J, leaving 11 bases between. Germline V gives CDR1 LNHDA, CDR2 SQIVND (reference sequence). This CDR3 is CACEGFGNTIYF. The CDR3 nucleotides are TGTGCCTGTGAGGGTTTTGGAAACACCATATATTTT.

This clonotype has just a few counts. The rearrangement joins TRBV9 to TRBJ1-1; D is uncertain. This CDR3 has 12 residues. Per germline, CDR1 SGDLS and CDR2 YYNGEE. The V and J ends lost 0 bases and 7 bases respectively, with 7 bases between them. The CDR3 loop is CASSVDPDEAFF. In DNA, the CDR3 is TGTGCCAGCAGCGTAGACCCGGATGAAGCTTTCTTT.

This clonotype was found many times. V and J are TRBV19 and TRBJ1-2, with 10 positions matching TRBD1. The CDR3 is 13 amino acids. Germline CDR1 is LNHDA and CDR2 is SQIVND (reference sequence). The J segment lost 3 bases and the V segment lost 8 bases, leaving 3 bases of the junction unmatched. The CDR3 DNA follows: TGTGCCAGTGCCGGGACAGGGGACTATGGCTACACCTTC. It encodes CASAGTGDYGYTF.

V gene TRBV19 combines with J gene TRBJ1-5, with 8 nucleotides matching TRBD1. Trimming cost V 4 bases and J 2 bases; bases outside gene matches: 1. The CDR3 runs to 14 residues. The germline V gene encodes CDR1 LNHDA and CDR2 SQIVND (reference sequence). CDR3 in DNA: TGTGCCAGTAGTAGGACAGGGCGCAATCAGCCCCAGCATTTT. Protein: CASSRTGRNQPQHF.

In this sample, this clonotype turned up many times. This chain uses TRBV20-1 with TRBJ1-1; D is perhaps TRBD1 (5 bases). Germline V gene lookup returns CDR1 DFQATT and CDR2 SNEGSKA (reference sequence). Trimming removed 0 bases at V and 3 bases at J, with 17 bases between. The CDR3 consists of 16 residues. CDR3 in DNA: TGCAGTGCTAGAGATTTCAGGAAGGGGCGGGACACTGAAGCTTTCTTT. As protein: CSARDFRKGRDTEAFF.

The chain recombines TRBV6-2 or TRBV6-3 with TRBJ1-5; D may be TRBD1 (5 bases). This CDR3 is built from 14 residues. The germline V gene has CDR1 MNHEY and CDR2 SVGEGT. V dropped 6 bases and J dropped 9 bases, with 18 bases sitting between them. Written as DNA, the CDR3 is TGTGCCAGCAGGCGGGACTCCTCGGGGTGGCCCCAGCATTTT. Translated, it gives CASRRDSSGWPQHF.

This clonotype was seen ten or more times. The chain couples TRBV9 to TRBJ1-1; 7 nucleotides align to TRBD1. CDR1 and CDR2 from the germline V gene are SGDLS and YYNGEE. J lost 11 bases, V lost 0 bases, and 10 bases had no gene match. The CDR3 consists of 14 residues. The CDR3 coding sequence is TGTGCCAGCAGCGTAGAGGGAAGGGGGCCCGCCGCTTTCTTT. It codes for CASSVEGRGPAAFF.

This clonotype was seen more than once but under ten times. Compared with germline, one end of the junction differs, possibly owing to a read error. This chain joins TRBV30 and TRBJ1-1; D uncertain. The CDR3 has 12 amino acids. Germline-derived CDR1 and CDR2 are GTSNPN and SVGIG (reference sequence). The CDR3 nucleotides are TGTGCCTGGTCGTCATCGAACACTGAAGCTTCCTTT. Translating it yields CAWSSSNTEASF.

This clonotype was detected many times. V gene TRBV28 combines with J gene TRBJ1-5, with D uncertain. Between the trimmed V and J ends, which lost 4 bases and 2 bases, there was a span of 9 bases. This CDR3 is 14 amino acids long. Germline V gene lookup returns CDR1 MDHEN and CDR2 SYDVKM. The CDR3 protein is CASSSGEGNQPQHF. CDR3 in DNA: TGTGCCAGCAGTTCCGGGGAGGGCAATCAGCCCCAGCATTTT.

V gene TRBV4-1 combines with J gene TRBJ2-4; D is unresolved. CDR3 length equals 14 residues. The germline CDR1 and CDR2 sequences are MGHRA and YSYEKL. The ends were cut back, 0 bases at V and 9 bases at J, with 12 bases in the middle. The CDR3 is CASSQDEASGIQYF. DNA for the CDR3: TGCGCCAGCAGCCAAGATGAAGCCTCGGGCATTCAGTACTTC.

This clonotype has at least ten counts. The chain combines TRBV18 with TRBJ2-7, with D unclear. The germline CDR1 and CDR2 sequences are KGHSH and LQKENI. V was cut by 0 bases and J by 4 bases, with 10 bases left in between. The length of the CDR3 is 14 residues. The CDR3 loop reads CASSPPGDAYEQYF. Written as DNA, the CDR3 is TGTGCCAGCTCACCACCTGGGGATGCTTACGAGCAGTACTTC. Complete variable domain (other parts from reference TRBV18 and TRBJ2-7): NAGVMQNPRHLVRRRGQEARLRCSPMKGHSHVYWYRQLPEEGLKFMVYLQKENIIDESGMPKERFSAEFPKEGPSILRIQQVVRGDSAAYFCASSPPGDAYEQYFGPGTRLTVT.

The rearrangement links TRBV7-2 to TRBJ2-7; D is undetermined. In germline, CDR1 is SGHTA, CDR2 FQGNSA. The CDR3 has 14 amino acids. V was trimmed by 0 bases and J by 3 bases, leaving 9 bases between them. The CDR3 coding sequence is TGTGCCAGCAGCTTAGCCCGCAGCGACTACGAGCAGTACTTC. It translates to CASSLARSDYEQYF.

This clonotype has ten or more counts. This chain uses TRBV12-3 or TRBV12-4 with TRBJ2-7, with unresolved D. With 1 base removed from V and 4 bases from J, the gap between germline ends came to 5 bases. The CDR3 contains 12 residues. CDR3 protein: CASSLVLYEQYF. As DNA, the CDR3 is TGTGCCAGCAGTTTAGTCCTGTACGAGCAGTACTTC.

This clonotype was found many times. The J gene is TRBJ2-7, the V gene TRBV4-3, with a possible D match to TRBD2 (6 bases). Germline V gives CDR1 LGHNA, CDR2 YSLEER. The CDR3 runs 15 residues. The V and J ends lost 3 bases and 0 bases respectively, with 12 bases between them. The CDR3 loop reads CASSQYSGTSYEQYF. Written as DNA, the CDR3 is TGCGCCAGCAGCCAGTATAGCGGCACCTCCTACGAGCAGTACTTC.